What follows are 7 T cell receptor beta chains derived from one specimen sequenced in a study of blood T cell repertoires in COVID-19. The method was immunoSEQ multiplex PCR; TCRdb's version includes in-frame clones alone and lacks a portion of them. The sample lists some 150,000 clones, 80% to 90% occurring once. The sequencing sample was made of peripheral blood. The source of these receptors is a woman in her thirties or forties with acute or convalescent COVID-19.

The chain has TRBV12-3 or TRBV12-4 and TRBJ2-7; a possible D gene is TRBD1 (6 bases). This CDR3 region has 13 residues. Between the trimmed V and J ends, which lost 8 bases and 3 bases, there was a span of 14 bases. The CDR3 bases are TGTGCCAGCCCCAGCAGGGGAGACTACGAGCAGTACTTC. Protein product: CASPSRGDYEQYF.

This clone was seen a handful of times. This rearrangement joins TRBV5-4 to TRBJ2-2, with D perhaps matching TRBD1 (6 bases). From germline, CDR1 is SGHNT and CDR2 YYREEE (reference sequence). The CDR3 runs to 16 residues. The V gene lost 4 bases and the J gene lost 1 base, with 14 bases spanning the gap. The CDR3 region is CASSPQTGVNTGELFF. In nucleotides, the CDR3 is TGTGCCAGCAGCCCCCAGACAGGTGTGAACACCGGGGAGCTGTTTTTT.

The rearrangement uses TRBV19 and TRBJ1-1; 7 bases are a match to TRBD1. CDR1 and CDR2 (germline): LNHDA, SQIVND (reference sequence). Trimming took 5 bases from V and 7 from J; bases not matched to a gene: 13. The CDR3 extends over 15 amino acids. CDR3 region: CASSSSQGKGIEAFF. The CDR3 coding sequence is TGTGCCAGTAGTTCCTCACAGGGGAAGGGAATTGAAGCTTTCTTT.

This rearrangement joins TRBV7-8 to TRBJ2-2, with TRBD2 matching over 12 bases. V shed 5 bases, J shed 6 bases, and the junction held 7 bases outside the gene matches. The CDR3 sequence is 16 residues long. Germline-derived CDR1 and CDR2 are SGHVS and FQNEAQ. CDR3 amino acids: CASSPPGLAGPGELFF. The CDR3 nucleotides are TGTGCCAGCAGCCCACCGGGACTAGCGGGTCCCGGGGAGCTGTTTTTT.

The chain has TRBV5-4 and TRBJ1-1, with unresolved D. Per germline, CDR1 SGHNT and CDR2 YYREEE (reference sequence). This CDR3 has 14 amino acids. The germline V and J ends were trimmed by 0 bases and 7 bases, with 13 bases remaining between them. CDR3 residues: CASSLEGIGREAFF. The CDR3 region has the DNA TGTGCCAGCAGCTTGGAAGGTATTGGGCGTGAAGCTTTCTTT.

CDR3 in DNA: TGTGCCAGTAGTATGTCGGCTAACGTAGCCTATGGCTACACCTTC. It translates to CASSMSANVAYGYTF. The genes are TRBV19 and TRBJ1-2; D remains ambiguous. Germline V lookup: CDR1 LNHDA, CDR2 SQIVND (reference sequence). The ends were cut back, 3 bases at V and 4 bases at J, with 15 bases in the middle. The CDR3 spans 15 residues.

The chain is built from TRBV19 and TRBJ2-3, with 8 bases identical to TRBD1. CDR3 length: 15 amino acids. The V gene end was trimmed by 5 bases and the J gene end by 4 bases; junction bases not matched to a gene: 8. CDR1 LNHDA and CDR2 SQIVND come from the germline V gene (reference sequence). The CDR3 sequence is CASSQQGVRSDTQYF. The CDR3 DNA reads as TGTGCCAGTAGTCAACAGGGGGTCCGGTCAGATACGCAGTATTTT.